This T cell receptor beta chain was observed in a study of blood T cell repertoires in COVID-19. Across the whole study: Collection of acute and convalescent COVID-19 samples took place in the United States, Italy and Spain. PBMCs, B-cell-depleted T cells, or T cells were the source of the cDNA or gDNA that made up the material.

In the original workflow: Amplification of reference gene primers was used by the study to estimate nucleated cell counts. Only in-frame clones appear in the TCRdb table, and some are missing; sequencing was by immunoSEQ multiplex PCR. V, J and clone size are those of that table, while D and trimming were read from the DNA. The sample has tens of thousands of clones, nearly 80% seen once. The germline V and J ends were trimmed by 4 bases and 7 bases, with 17 bases remaining between them. This CDR3 spans 15 amino acids. Germline assignment: CDR1 LNHDA and CDR2 SQIVND (reference sequence). Sample: peripheral blood. J is TRBJ1-5 and V is TRBV19; D may be TRBD1 (6 bases). This receptor was taken from a man at least 80 years old with acute or convalescent COVID-19. In nucleotides, the CDR3 is TGTGCCAGTAGTAGAGGGGGGGCGGACGGACAGCCCCAGCATTTT. Its translation: CASSRGGADGQPQHF.